This T cell receptor beta chain came from a study of beta chain features in type 1 diabetes. In its sample, this clone was seen a few times. One heparinised draw of blood, averaging about 110 mL, came from each donor. Naive, central memory, regulatory and stem cell-like memory cells within the CD4+ compartment were sorted using CD45RO/CCR7/CD25/CD127/CD95/CD27. TCRB transcripts that were expressed got sequenced, as all of the isolated RNA had been reverse transcribed. Method: immunoSEQ multiplex PCR; TCRdb's copy keeps in-frame clones and lacks some. The data contain approximately 100,000 clones, approximately 37% of them singletons. This CDR3 has 16 residues. V was trimmed by 5 bases and J by 2 bases, leaving 18 bases between them. Germline V gene lookup returns CDR1 MNHEY and CDR2 SMNVEV (reference sequence).

The sequencing input was stem cell memory CD4+ T cells from blood. This TCR came from a young woman in good health. V gene TRBV27 combines with J gene TRBJ1-1, with D possibly TRBD1 on 5 matching bases. The CDR3 coding sequence is TGTGCCAGCAGTCGACAGTGGTTCGGGCCAAACACTGAAGCTTTCTTT. Its protein product is CASSRQWFGPNTEAFF.